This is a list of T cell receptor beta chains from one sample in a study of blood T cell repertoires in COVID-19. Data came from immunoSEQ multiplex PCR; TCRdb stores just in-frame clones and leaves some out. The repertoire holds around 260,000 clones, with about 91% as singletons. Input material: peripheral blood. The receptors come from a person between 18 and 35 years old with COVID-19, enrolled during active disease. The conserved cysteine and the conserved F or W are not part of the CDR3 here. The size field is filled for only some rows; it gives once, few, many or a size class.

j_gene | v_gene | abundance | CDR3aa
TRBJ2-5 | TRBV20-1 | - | SASTGAETQY
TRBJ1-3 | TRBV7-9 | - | ASSLPGGGNTIY
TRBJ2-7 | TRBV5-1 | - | ASSLGILNPYEQY
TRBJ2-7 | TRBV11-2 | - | ASSLGGQGHRGTYEQY
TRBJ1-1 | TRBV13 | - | ASSLGRGEAF
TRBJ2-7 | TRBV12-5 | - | ASGLLRESDYEQY
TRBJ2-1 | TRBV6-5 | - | ASTERGPEF
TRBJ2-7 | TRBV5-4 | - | ASSSGQGVNEQY
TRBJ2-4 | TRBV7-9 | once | ASSLGGTKNIQY
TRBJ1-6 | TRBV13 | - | ASSRTGGRYNSPLH
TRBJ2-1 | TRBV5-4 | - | ASSLAQGGAYNEQF
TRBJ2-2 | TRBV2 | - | ASSPGLNTGELF
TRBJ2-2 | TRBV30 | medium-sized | AWSVVGLPTGELF
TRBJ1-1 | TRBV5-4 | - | ASSFQGTEAF
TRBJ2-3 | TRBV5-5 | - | ASSLGVSDTQY
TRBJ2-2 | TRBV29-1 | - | SAHMNTGELF
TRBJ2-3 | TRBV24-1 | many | ATSVAGGTDTQY
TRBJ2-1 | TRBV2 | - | ATTGVAGNEQF
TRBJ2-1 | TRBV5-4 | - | ASSTDPGQAYNEQF
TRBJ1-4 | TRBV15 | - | ATSRDYGTATNEKLF
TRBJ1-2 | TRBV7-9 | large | ASSPRTRYGYT
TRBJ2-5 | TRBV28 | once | ASSTPPTGLETQY
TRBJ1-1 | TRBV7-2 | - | ASSLAQGAGTEAF
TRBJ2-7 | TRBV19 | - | ASTSTSPQGTASYEQY
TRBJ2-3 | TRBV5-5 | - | ASSLEAGRADTQY
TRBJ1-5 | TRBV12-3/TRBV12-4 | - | ASSRDREQPQH
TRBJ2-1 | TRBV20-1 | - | SSGQNNEQF
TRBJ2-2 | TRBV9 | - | ASSTGTSTGELF
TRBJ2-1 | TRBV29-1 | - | SVEDDRGRNEQF
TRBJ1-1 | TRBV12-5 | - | ASSRDSNMNTEAF
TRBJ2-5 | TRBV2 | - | ASSGLAGGAQETQY
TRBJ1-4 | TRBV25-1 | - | ASSVRIGGTNEKLF
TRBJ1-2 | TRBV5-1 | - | ASSSGQLRYGYT
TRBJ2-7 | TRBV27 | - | ASSLSGTGGYEQY
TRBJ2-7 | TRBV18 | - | ASSPGGTGYEQY
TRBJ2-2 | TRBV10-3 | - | AISEPGLTLQGELF
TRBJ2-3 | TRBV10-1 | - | ASSEQGGGTDTQY
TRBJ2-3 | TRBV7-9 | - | ASSLAPRGPGLDTQY
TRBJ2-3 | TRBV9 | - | ASSVGTGGTDTQY
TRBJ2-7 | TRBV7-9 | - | ASSLPSGAYEQY
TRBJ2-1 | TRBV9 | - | ASSVVGTTSGSSNEQF
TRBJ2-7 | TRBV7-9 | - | ATEGSGRGTYEQY
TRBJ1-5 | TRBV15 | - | ATSWGQGSNQPQH
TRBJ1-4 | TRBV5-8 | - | ASSLGQGAPREKLF
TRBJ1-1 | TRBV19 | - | ASSKITGVDTEAF
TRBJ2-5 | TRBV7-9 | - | ASSTHLQIQETQY
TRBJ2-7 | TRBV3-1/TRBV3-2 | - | ASSQTGYFVQY
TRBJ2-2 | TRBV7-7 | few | ASSTGPATGELF
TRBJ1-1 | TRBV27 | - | ASSHQEDTEAF
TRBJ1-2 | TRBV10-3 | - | AISPVGGPTRGYT
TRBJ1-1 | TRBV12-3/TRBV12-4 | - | ASTYATEAF
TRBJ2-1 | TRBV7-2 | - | ASSLHSGGPSSYNEQF
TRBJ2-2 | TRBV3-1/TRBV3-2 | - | ASSQEGLAVNTGELF
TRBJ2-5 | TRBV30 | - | AWSVQGGYATQY